Reported below is one T cell receptor (beta chain). Its antigen is not yet known. Per-base qualities were not stored, and no clone one base away is much larger. From the germline V gene, CDR1 is SGHVS and CDR2 is FNYEAQ. Its CDR3 holds 13 amino acids, cysteine through phenylalanine. Only CDR3 DNA remains: 39 bases, in frame from the first base. At the junction V is shortened by 0 bases and J by 7 bases, with 9 bases in between. The sample is drawn from a study of graft-versus-host responses after intestinal transplantation listed by TCRdb under 2021. Background for the entire study: Recipients received multivisceral, liver-intestinal, or isolated intestinal transplants. Every recipient was given anti-thymocyte globulin induction, then maintenance tacrolimus and steroids for about 3 years. After intestinal transplantation, graft-versus-host and host-versus-graft alloreactive T cell clones in the graft, circulation and bone marrow were tracked using bulk TCR-beta CDR3 sequencing. To identify alloreactive clones, pre-transplant mixed lymphocyte reaction products were sequenced and then compared with unstimulated pre-transplant donor and recipient T cells. A cohort of 24 intestinal transplant recipients, including one retransplant, was enrolled, and a few patients lacking pretransplant specimens were excluded. Donor T cell macrochimerism was defined as a peak of at least 4% donor T cells among recipient peripheral blood mononuclear cells. Samples from a few later patients were sequenced in-house on an Illumina MiSeq with MiXCR processing rather than by the commercial service. General study outcomes and caveats: Conclusions were limited by the relatively low number and heterogeneity of intestinal transplant patients. Patients with donor T cell macrochimerism had high GvH to HvG T cell clonal ratios in their allografts. GvH clones were detected in recipient bone marrow, and some of these GvH clones were observed earlier in ileal mucosa or blood, consistent with an intestinal mucosal origin. Peak levels of circulating GvH clones were associated with declines in HvG clones early after transplant.

Receptors were amplified or captured by the immunoSEQ multiplex PCR assay. For most patients, genomic DNA was isolated with the Qiagen DNeasy Blood and Tissue Kit and sent frozen to Adaptive Biotechnologies for TCR sequencing. High-throughput TCR-beta CDR3 sequencing of genomic DNA from most patients was performed by Adaptive Biotechnologies. On the authors' methods: Adaptive's ImmunoSEQ software supplied the TCR sequencing data for around 19 patients, while MiXCR and VDJtools were used to process three other patients. CD4 versus CD8 sorting errors were corrected by removing sequences found in both subsets at a frequency ratio below 5:1. CDR3 nucleotide sequences shared between donor and recipient were removed because the origin of such sequences could not be assigned. To be classed as alloreactive, a clone needed at least 2-fold expansion over unstimulated cells and a minimum CFSE-low frequency of 0.002% (template counts) or 0.001% (read counts). Clones detected in sequenced pre-transplant spleen, lymph node, or MLR CFSE-low populations of the donor or recipient were defined as mappable. The cumulative frequency of alloreactive clones was calculated as a percentage of all sequences, weighted by copy number. The table was pulled from immuneACCESS by TCRdb, which kept in-frame rearrangements only. Such tables lose some clones; where checked, under half of the loss comes from unresolved V genes, and the rest has no known cause. The DNA gave D and trimming, while V, J and clone size come from that table. The sample contains about 94,000 clones, roughly nine tenths of them found a single time. The ten largest clones take up 0.5% of the sample.

The sample's time point label is to be understood as: cells obtained before transplantation from donor or recipient. CD3+CD4+ and CD3+CD8+ populations were FACS-sorted from unstimulated pre-transplant donor and recipient cells taken from spleen or lymph nodes. The origin of this receptor is a human donor who received an intestinal transplant. The source was unstimulated CD8+ T cells sorted from spleen or lymph node cells, collected before intestinal transplant. The rearrangement joined TRBV7-6 to TRBJ1-1; TRBD1 is a weak D gene call, 6 bases matching. The bases are TGTGCCAGCAGCTTAGCTGTGGACAGTGAAGCTTTCTTT. This encodes CASSLAVDSEAFF.